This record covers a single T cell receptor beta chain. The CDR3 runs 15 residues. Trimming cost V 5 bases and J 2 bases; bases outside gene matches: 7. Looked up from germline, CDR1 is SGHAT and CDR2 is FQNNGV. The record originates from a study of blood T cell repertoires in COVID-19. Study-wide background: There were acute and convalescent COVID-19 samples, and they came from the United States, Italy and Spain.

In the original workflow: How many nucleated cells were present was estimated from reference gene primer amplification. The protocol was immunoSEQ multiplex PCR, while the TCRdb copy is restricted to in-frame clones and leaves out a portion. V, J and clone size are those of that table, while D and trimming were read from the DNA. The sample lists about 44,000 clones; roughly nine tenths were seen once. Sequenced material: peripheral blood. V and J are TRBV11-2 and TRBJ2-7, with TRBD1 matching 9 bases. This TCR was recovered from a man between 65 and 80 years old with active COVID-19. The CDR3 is CASSATGTGTYEQYF. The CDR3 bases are TGTGCCAGCAGCGCGACCGGGACAGGGACCTACGAGCAGTACTTC.